Sequencing of this TCR beta chain was carried out in a study of cytomegalovirus exposure and HLA in healthy donors. Whole-study results and caveats: A prior analysis recorded that most TCR beta V segments were productive about 87% or about 30% of the time. Indistinguishable V segments such as TRBV6-2 and TRBV6-3 were excluded.

In the PCR, 60 Vbeta and 13 Jbeta primers were used. Profiled with immunoSEQ multiplex PCR; TCRdb holds only in-frame clones, not every one. The sample consists of some 190,000 clones, around four fifths of them appearing once. This CDR3 has 15 residues. Germline V lookup: CDR1 KGHSH, CDR2 LQKENI. Between the trimmed V and J ends, which lost 1 base and 0 bases, there was a span of 6 bases. About this clone: Its antigen remains unknown.

The origin of this receptor is a man aged 18 to 29 in good health and CMV-seronegative. This chain joins TRBV18 and TRBJ2-2, with D maybe TRBD2 (6 bases). The sequenced sample was PBMCs. CDR3 loop: CASSPRGANTGELFF. CDR3 nucleotide sequence: TGTGCCAGCTCACCACGGGGGGCGAACACCGGGGAGCTGTTTTTT.